The rows below give T cell receptor beta chains drawn from one sample of a study of T-cell reconstitution after alpha-beta-depleted transplantation in children. In TCRdb, the PCR reads were re-called with MiXCR into one record per CDR3 protein. The table shows 330,000 or so distinct CDR3 sequences, with over 9% occurring only once. Sequences were derived from PBMCs from the stem cell graft donor, sampled from the stem cell graft. Receptor source: a human donor who donated a stem cell graft to a child with acute lymphoblastic leukemia. The conserved cysteine and the conserved F or W are not part of the CDR3 here.

V	J	CDR3
TRBV12-3/TRBV12-4	TRBJ2-5	ASRIAGGETQY
TRBV7-2	TRBJ2-7	ASSLREGEQY
TRBV6-2/TRBV6-3	TRBJ1-2	ASSSGADGYT
TRBV12-3/TRBV12-4	TRBJ2-7	ASSPSGTFSYEQY
TRBV7-6	TRBJ2-2	ASSSGPAGEAGELF
TRBV20-1	TRBJ1-6	SARPAGDNSPLH
TRBV15	TRBJ2-3	ATSRDSGTQY
TRBV19	TRBJ1-6	ASSTWGPGSPLH
TRBV24-1	TRBJ2-7	ATSANYEQY
TRBV18	TRBJ1-2	ASSPTGDYGYT
TRBV10-3	TRBJ2-3	AISGRHVGSTDTQY
TRBV7-2	TRBJ2-7	ASSFAPLAGVYEQY
TRBV18	TRBJ1-4	ASSPGTSIRLGNEKLF
TRBV28	TRBJ2-4	ASSTQGPLLAKNIQY
TRBV27	TRBJ2-1	ASSLSPYAGEPHNEQF
TRBV20-1	TRBJ2-7	SARLAVEQY
TRBV13	TRBJ2-3	ASSLWGLGGSTDTQY
TRBV12-3/TRBV12-4	TRBJ2-1	ASSPPPLAGGYNEQF
TRBV12-3/TRBV12-4	TRBJ2-3	ASSLLSGRGQDTQY
TRBV27	TRBJ2-1	ASSPGQIYNEQF
TRBV7-9	TRBJ2-1	ASSLMLAVHNEQF
TRBV28	TRBJ2-5	ASSLPMTGRRGEETQY
TRBV28	TRBJ2-1	ASREGLADNEQF
TRBV12-3/TRBV12-4	TRBJ2-1	ASSRTGITYNEQF
TRBV4-1	TRBJ2-1	ASSHLGRGPDNEQF
TRBV20-1	TRBJ2-7	SARDWGLAGSYEQY
TRBV4-1	TRBJ2-7	ASSQDQGPSYEQY
TRBV4-3	TRBJ2-5	ASSQGRSWGRQETQY
TRBV19	TRBJ2-2	ASESGQGITGELF
TRBV12-3/TRBV12-4	TRBJ2-2	ASSELAGLNTGELF
TRBV12-3/TRBV12-4	TRBJ2-3	ASSLARWVGTDTQY